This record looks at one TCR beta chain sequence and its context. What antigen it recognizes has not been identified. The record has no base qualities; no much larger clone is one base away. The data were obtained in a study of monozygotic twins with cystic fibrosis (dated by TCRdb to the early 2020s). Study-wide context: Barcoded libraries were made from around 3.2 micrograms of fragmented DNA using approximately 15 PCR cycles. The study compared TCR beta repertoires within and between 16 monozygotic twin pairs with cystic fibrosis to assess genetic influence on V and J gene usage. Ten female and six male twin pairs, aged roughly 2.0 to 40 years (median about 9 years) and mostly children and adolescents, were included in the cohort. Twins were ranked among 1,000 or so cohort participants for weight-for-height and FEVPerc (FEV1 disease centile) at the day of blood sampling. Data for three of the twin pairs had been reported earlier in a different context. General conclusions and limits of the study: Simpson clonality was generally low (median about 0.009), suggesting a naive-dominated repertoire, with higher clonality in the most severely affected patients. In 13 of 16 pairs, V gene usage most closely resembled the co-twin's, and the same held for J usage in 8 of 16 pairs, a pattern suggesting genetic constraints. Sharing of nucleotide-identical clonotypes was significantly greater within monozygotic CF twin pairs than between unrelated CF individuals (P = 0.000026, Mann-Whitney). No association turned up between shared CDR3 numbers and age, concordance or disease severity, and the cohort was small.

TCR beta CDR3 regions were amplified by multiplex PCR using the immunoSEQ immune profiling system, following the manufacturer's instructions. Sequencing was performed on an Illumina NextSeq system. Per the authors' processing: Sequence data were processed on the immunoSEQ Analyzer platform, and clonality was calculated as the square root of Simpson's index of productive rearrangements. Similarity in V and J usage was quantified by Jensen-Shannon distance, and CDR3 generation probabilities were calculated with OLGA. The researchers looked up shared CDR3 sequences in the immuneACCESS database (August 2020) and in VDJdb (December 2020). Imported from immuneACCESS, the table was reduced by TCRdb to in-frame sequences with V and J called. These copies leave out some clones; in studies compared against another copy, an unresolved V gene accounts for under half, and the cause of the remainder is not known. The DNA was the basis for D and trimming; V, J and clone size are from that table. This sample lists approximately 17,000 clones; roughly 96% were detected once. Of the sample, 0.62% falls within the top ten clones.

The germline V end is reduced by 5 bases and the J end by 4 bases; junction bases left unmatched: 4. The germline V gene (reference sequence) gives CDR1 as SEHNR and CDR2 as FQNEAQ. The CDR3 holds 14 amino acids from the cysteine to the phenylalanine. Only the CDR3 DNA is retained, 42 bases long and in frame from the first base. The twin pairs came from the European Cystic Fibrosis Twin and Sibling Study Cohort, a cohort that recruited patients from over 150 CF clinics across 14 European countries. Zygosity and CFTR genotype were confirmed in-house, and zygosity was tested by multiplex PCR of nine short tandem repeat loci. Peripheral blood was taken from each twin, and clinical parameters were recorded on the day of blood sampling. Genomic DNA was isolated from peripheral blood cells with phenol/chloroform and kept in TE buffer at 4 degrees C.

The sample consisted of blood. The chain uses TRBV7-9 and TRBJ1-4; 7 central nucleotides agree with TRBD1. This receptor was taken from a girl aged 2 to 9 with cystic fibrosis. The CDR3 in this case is CASSAQGDNEKLFF. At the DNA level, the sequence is TGTGCCAGCAGCGCCCAGGGGGATAATGAAAAACTGTTTTTT.